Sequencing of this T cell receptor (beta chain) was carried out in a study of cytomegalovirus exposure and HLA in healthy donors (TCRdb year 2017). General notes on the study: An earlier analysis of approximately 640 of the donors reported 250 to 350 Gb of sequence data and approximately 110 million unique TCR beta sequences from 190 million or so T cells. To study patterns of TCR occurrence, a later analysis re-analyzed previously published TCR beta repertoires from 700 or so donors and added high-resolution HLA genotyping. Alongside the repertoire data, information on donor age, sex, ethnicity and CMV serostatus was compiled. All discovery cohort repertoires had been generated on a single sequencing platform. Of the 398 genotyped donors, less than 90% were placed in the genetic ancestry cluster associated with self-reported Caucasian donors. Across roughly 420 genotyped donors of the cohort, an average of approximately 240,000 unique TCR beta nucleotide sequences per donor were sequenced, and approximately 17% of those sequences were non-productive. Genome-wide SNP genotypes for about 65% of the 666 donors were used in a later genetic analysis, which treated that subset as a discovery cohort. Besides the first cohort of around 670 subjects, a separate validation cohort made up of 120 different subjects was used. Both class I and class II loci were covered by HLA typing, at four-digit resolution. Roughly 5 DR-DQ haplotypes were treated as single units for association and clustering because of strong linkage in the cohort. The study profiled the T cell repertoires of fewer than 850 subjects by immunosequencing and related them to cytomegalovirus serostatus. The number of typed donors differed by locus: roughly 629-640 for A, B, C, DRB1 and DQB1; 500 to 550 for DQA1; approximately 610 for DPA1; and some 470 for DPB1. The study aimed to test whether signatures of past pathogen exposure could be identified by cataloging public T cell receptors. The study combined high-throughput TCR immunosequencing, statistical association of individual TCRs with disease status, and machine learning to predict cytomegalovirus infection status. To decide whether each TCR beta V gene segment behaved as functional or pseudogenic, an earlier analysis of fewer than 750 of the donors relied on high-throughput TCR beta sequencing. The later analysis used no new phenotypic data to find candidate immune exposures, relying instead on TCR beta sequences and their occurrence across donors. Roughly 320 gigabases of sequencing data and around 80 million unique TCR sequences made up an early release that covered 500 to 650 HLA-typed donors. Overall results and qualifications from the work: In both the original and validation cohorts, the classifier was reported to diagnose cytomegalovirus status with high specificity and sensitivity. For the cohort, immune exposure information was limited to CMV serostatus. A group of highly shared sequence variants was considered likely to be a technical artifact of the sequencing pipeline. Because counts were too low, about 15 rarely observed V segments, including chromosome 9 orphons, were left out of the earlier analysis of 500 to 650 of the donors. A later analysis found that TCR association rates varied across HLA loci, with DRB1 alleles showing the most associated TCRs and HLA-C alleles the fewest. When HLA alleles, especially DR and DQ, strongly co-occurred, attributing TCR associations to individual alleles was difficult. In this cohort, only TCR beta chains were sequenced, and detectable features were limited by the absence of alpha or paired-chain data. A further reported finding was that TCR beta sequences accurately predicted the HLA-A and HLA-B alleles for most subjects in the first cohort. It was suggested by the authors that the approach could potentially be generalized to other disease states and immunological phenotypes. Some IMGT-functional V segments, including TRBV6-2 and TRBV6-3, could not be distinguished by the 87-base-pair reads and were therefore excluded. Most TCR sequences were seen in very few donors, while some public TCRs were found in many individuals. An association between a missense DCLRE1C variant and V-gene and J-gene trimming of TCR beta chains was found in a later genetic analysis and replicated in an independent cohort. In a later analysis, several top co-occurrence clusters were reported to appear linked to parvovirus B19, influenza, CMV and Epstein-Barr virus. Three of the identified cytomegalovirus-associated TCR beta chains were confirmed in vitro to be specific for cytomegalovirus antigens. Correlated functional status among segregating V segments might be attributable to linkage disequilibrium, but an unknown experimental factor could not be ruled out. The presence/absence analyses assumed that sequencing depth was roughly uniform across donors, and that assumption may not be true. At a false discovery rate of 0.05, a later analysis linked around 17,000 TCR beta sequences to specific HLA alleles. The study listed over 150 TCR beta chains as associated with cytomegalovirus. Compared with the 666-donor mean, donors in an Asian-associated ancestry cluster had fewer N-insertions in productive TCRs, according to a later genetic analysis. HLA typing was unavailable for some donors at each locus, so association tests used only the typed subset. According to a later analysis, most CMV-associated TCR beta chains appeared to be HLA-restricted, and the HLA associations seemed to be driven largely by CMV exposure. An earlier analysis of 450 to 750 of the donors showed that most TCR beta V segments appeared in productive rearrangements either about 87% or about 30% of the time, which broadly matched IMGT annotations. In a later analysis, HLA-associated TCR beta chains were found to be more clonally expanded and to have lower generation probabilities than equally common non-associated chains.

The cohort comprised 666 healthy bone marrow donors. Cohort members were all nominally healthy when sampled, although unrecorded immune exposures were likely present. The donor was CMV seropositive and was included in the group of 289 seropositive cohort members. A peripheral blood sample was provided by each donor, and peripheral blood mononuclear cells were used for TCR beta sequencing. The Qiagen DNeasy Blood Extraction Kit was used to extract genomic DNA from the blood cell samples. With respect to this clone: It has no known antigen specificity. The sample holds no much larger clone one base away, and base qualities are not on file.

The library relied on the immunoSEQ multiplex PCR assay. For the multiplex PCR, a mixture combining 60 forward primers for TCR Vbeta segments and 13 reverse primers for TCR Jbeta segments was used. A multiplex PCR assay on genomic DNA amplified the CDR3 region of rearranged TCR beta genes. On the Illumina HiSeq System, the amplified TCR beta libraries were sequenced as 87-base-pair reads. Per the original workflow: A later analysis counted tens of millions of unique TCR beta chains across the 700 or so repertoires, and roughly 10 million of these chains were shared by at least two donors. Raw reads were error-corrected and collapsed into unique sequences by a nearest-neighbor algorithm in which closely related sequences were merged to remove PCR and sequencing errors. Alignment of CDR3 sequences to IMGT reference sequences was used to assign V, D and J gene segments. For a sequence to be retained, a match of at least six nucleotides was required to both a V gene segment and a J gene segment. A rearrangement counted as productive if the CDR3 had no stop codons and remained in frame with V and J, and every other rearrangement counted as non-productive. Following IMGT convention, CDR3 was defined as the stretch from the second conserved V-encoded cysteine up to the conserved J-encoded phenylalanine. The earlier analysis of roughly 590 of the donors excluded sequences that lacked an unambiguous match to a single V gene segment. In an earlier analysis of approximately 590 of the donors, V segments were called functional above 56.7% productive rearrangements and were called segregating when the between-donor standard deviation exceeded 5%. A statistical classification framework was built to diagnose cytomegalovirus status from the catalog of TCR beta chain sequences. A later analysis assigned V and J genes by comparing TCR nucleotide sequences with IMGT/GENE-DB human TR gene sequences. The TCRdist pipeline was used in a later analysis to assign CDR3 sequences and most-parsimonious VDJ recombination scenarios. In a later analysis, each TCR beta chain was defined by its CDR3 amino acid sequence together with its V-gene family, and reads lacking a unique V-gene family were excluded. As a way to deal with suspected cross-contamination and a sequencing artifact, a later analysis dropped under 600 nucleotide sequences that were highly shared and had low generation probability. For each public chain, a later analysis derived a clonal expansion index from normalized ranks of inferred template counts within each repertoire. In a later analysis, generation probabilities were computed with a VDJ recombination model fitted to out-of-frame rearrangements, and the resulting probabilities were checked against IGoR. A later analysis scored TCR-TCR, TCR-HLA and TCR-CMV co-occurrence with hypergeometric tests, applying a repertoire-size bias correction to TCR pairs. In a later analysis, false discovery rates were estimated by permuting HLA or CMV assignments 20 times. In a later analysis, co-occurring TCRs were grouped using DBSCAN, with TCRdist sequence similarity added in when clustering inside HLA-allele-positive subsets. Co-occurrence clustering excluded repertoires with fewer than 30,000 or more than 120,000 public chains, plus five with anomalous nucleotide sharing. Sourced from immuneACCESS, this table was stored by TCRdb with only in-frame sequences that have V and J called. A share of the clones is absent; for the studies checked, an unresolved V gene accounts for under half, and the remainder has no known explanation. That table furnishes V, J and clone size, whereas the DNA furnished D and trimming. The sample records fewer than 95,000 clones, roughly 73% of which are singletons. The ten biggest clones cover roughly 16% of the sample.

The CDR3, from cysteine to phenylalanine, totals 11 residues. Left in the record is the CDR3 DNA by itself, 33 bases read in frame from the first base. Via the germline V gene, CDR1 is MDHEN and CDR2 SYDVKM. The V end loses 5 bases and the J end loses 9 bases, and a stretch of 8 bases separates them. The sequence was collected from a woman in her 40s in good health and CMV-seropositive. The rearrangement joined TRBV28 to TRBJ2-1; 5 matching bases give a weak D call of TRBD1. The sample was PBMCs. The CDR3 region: CASSLRGEQFF. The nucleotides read TGTGCCAGCAGTCTTAGGGGTGAGCAGTTCTTC.